This record covers a single T cell receptor (beta chain). This record comes from a study of blood T cell repertoires in COVID-19. Study-level background: The United States, Italy and Spain provided the acute and convalescent COVID-19 samples. PBMCs, B-cell-depleted T cells, or T cells were the source of the cDNA or gDNA that made up the material.

In the original analysis: Amplification of reference gene primers provided the estimated nucleated cell counts. Method: immunoSEQ multiplex PCR; TCRdb's copy keeps in-frame clones and lacks some. D and trimming were read from the DNA, whereas the V and J calls and clone size are those reported in that table. In the table there are about 35,000 clones, roughly 73% of which are singletons. The CDR3 covers 15 residues. Germline values: CDR1 SGDLS, CDR2 YYNGEE. The ends were cut back, 0 bases at V and 0 bases at J, with 7 bases in the middle. This TCR was sampled from a man at least 80 years old with active or convalescent COVID-19. The sequencing sample was made of peripheral blood. The V call is TRBV9, the J call TRBJ1-3; no clear D gene. The CDR3 sequence is CASSVGGFSGNTIYF. The CDR3, as DNA: TGTGCCAGCAGCGTAGGTGGCTTCTCTGGAAACACCATATATTTT. The full variable domain, completed using reference TRBV9 and TRBJ1-3, is DSGVTQTPKHLITATGQRVTLRCSPRSGDLSVYWYQQSLDQGLQFLIQYYNGEERAKGNILERFSAQQFPDLHSELNLSSLELGDSALYFCASSVGGFSGNTIYFGEGSWLTVV.